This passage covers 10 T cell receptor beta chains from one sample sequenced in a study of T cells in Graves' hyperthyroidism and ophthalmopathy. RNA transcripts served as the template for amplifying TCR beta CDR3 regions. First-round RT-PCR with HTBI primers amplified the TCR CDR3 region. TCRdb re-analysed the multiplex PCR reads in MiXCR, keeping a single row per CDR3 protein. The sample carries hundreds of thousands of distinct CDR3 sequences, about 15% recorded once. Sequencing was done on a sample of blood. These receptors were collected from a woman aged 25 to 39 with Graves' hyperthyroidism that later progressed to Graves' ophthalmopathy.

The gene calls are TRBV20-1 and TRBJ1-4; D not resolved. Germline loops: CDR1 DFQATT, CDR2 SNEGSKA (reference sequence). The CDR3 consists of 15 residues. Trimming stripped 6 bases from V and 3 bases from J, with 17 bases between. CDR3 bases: TGCAGTGCGAGACGCCCCACTGAGTCTAATGAAAAACTGTTTTTT. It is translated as CSARRPTESNEKLFF.

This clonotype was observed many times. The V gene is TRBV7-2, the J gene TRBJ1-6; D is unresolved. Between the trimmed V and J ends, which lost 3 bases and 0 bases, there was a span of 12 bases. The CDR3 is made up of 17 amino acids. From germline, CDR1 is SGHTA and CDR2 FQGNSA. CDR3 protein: CASSFRLLSSYNSPLHF. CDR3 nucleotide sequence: TGTGCCAGCAGCTTTCGACTGCTCAGCTCCTATAATTCACCCCTCCACTTT.

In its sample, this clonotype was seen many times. The CDR3 coding sequence is TGTGCCAGCAGCCAACCTAACACAAGGCCCTATGGCTACACCTTC. Residues: CASSQPNTRPYGYTF. The gene calls are TRBV14 and TRBJ1-2, with D hard to call. The CDR3 runs 15 residues. CDR1 and CDR2 from the germline V gene are SGHDN and FVKESK. V was cut by 2 bases and J by 4 bases, with 14 bases left in between.

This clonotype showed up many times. This CDR3 is CSVDVLSSGKSYYEQYF. The CDR3 nucleotides read TGCAGCGTTGACGTGTTGTCTAGCGGGAAAAGCTACTACGAGCAGTACTTC. The rearrangement links TRBV29-1 to TRBJ2-7; TRBD2 aligns across 9 bases. V lost 3 bases and J lost 3; bases outside the gene matches: 15. Germline CDR1 is SQVTM and CDR2 is ANQGSEA. CDR3 length: 17 amino acids.

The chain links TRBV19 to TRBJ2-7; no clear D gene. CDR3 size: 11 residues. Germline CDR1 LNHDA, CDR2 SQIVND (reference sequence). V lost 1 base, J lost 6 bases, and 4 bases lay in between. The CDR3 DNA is TGTGCCAGTAGTATAGGGCGCGAGCAGTACTTC. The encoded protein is CASSIGREQYF. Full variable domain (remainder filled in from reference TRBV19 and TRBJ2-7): DGGITQSPKYLFRKEGQNVTLSCEQNLNHDAMYWYRQDPGQGLRLIYYSQIVNDFQKGDIAEGYSVSREKKESFPLTVTSAQKNPTAFYLCASSIGREQYFGPGTRLTVT.

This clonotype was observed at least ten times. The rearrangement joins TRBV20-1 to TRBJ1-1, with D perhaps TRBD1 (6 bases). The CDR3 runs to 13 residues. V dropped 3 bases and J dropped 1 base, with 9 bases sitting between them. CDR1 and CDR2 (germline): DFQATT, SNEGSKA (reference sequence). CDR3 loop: CSASRGANTEAFF. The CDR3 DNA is TGCAGTGCTAGTCGGGGGGCGAACACTGAAGCTTTCTTT.

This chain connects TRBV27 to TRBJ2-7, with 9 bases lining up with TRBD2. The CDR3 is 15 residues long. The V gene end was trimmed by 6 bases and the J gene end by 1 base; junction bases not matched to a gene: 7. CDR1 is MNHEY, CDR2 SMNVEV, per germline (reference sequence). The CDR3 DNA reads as TGTGCCAGCAGCTCCCTAGCGGGGACTTCCTACGAGCAGTACTTC. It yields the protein CASSSLAGTSYEQYF.

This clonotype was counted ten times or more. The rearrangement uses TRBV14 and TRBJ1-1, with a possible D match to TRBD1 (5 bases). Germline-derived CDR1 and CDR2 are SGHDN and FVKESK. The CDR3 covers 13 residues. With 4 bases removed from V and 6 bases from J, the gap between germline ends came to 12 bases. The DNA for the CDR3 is TGTGCCAGCAGCCCTCCCTTGGGGGCTGAAGCTTTCTTT. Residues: CASSPPLGAEAFF.

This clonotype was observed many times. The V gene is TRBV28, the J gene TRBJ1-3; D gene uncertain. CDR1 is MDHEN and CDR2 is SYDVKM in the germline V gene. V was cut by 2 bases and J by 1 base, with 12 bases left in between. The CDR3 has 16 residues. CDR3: CASSLPADPSGNTIYF. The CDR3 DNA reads TGTGCCAGCAGTTTACCAGCTGACCCTTCTGGAAACACCATATATTTT.

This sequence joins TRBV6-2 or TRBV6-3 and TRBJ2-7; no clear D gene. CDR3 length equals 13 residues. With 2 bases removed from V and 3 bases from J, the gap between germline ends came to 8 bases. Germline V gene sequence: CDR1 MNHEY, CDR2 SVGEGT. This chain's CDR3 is CASSYTPDYEQYF. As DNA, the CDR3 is TGTGCCAGCAGTTACACCCCGGACTACGAGCAGTACTTC.